Sequencing of this TCR beta chain was carried out in a study of blood T cell repertoires in COVID-19. This table comes from immunoSEQ multiplex PCR, and its TCRdb copy is limited to in-frame clones, with some not included. The sample holds about 220,000 clones; about 84% are singletons and the top ten take over 10%. The germline V gene encodes CDR1 SGHTA and CDR2 FQGNSA. Trimming stripped 4 bases from V and 1 base from J, with 10 bases between. This CDR3 is built from 14 residues. The origin of this receptor is a human donor in a cohort sampled during active COVID-19. What was sequenced was peripheral blood. The gene calls are TRBV7-2 and TRBJ1-1, with D possibly being TRBD1 (6 bases). The CDR3 bases are TGTGCCAGCAGCTCGGGACATACGAACACTGAAGCTTTCTTT. Translating it yields CASSSGHTNTEAFF. The whole variable domain, filled in from reference TRBV7-2 and TRBJ1-1, reads GAGVSQSPSNKVTEKGKDVELRCDPISGHTALYWYRQSLGQGLEFLIYFQGNSAPDKSGLPSDRFSAERTGGSVSTLTIQRTQQEDSAVYLCASSSGHTNTEAFFGQGTRLTVV.